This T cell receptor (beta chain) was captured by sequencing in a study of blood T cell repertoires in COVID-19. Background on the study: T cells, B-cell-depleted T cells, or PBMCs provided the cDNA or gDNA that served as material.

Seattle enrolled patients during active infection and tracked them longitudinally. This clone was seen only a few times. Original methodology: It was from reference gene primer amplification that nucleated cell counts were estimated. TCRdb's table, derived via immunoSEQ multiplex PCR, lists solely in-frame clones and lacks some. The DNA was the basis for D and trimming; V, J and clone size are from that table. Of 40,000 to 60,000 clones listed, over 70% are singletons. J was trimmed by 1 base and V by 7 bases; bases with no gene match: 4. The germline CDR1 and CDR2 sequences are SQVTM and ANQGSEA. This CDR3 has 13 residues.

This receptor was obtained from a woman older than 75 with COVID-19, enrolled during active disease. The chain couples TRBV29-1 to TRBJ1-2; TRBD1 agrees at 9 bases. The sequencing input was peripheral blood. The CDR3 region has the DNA TGCAGCGGACAGACAGGGGGTAACTATGGCTACACCTTC. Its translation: CSGQTGGNYGYTF.